A selection of T cell receptor beta chains follows, all from one sample in a study of blood T cell repertoires in COVID-19. The table came from immunoSEQ multiplex PCR; TCRdb's copy has only in-frame clones and leaves some out. The sample records roughly 280,000 clones, 70% to 90% being singletons. Sequenced input: PBMCs or T cells enriched from blood (not recorded which). These receptors came from a woman aged 25 to 45 with acute COVID-19. Each CDR3 is given with its conserved first and last residue. A D gene is named only where the DNA matches it firmly. Clone size is shown for a subset of rows, as once, few, many or a class of expanded clone.

clone size | J gene | D gene | V gene | CDR3 protein | CDR3 DNA
. | TRBJ1-5 | . | TRBV27 | CASQLQGSLNQPQHF | TGTGCCAGCCAACTTCAGGGGAGCCTCAATCAGCCCCAGCATTTT
. | TRBJ1-1 | . | TRBV10-3 | CAISGVLNTEAFF | TGTGCCATTTCGGGAGTCTTGAACACTGAAGCTTTCTTT
. | TRBJ1-4 | . | TRBV7-9 | CALGGEVEKLFF | TGTGCCCTCGGGGGGGAAGTTGAAAAACTGTTTTTT
. | TRBJ2-1 | . | TRBV28 | CASTNGDSLNLDEQFF | TGTGCCAGCACAAACGGGGACTCCCTTAATTTGGATGAGCAGTTCTTC
. | TRBJ1-6 | . | TRBV27 | CASSLSGTGGSPLHF | TGTGCCAGCAGTTTATCGGGGACCGGGGGATCACCCCTCCACTTT
. | TRBJ1-2 | . | TRBV24-1 | CATSDRSQGLYGYTF | TGTGCCACCAGTGATCGTTCACAGGGTCTCTATGGCTACACCTTC
once | TRBJ2-2 | TRBD2 | TRBV7-8 | CASSFTAGADPGELFF | TGTGCCAGCAGTTTCACAGCGGGAGCTGATCCCGGGGAGCTGTTTTTT
. | TRBJ2-3 | TRBD2 | TRBV27 | CASSRYGGGTDTQYF | TGTGCCAGCAGTCGCTATGGGGGGGGAACAGATACGCAGTATTTT
. | TRBJ2-7 | . | TRBV15 | CATSSPTGNYEQYF | TGTGCCACCAGCAGCCCCACAGGAAACTACGAGCAGTACTTC
. | TRBJ2-2 | TRBD2 | TRBV9 | CASSVEISGRSGELFF | TGTGCCAGCAGCGTAGAAATTAGCGGGAGATCCGGGGAGCTGTTTTTT
. | TRBJ2-7 | . | TRBV27 | CASSLSPSGAYEQYF | TGTGCCAGCAGTTTATCACCCAGCGGAGCCTACGAGCAGTACTTC
. | TRBJ2-7 | . | TRBV29-1 | CSVVLGEYEQYF | TGCAGCGTTGTGCTAGGGGAATACGAGCAGTACTTC
once | TRBJ2-7 | . | TRBV27 | CASRGTGSGWYEQYF | TGTGCCAGCAGGGGAACGGGGAGCGGGTGGTACGAGCAGTACTTC
. | TRBJ2-7 | . | TRBV7-9 | CASSPTGYEQYF | TGTGCCAGCAGCCCGACAGGTTACGAGCAGTACTTC
. | TRBJ2-7 | TRBD1 | TRBV10-3 | CATTEAGTGFDEQYF | TGTGCCACAACCGAGGCCGGGACAGGGTTCGACGAGCAGTACTTC
once | TRBJ1-5 | . | TRBV6-2/TRBV6-3 | CASSASSYSNQPQHF | TGTGCCAGCAGTGCCTCGAGCTATAGCAATCAGCCCCAGCATTTT
. | TRBJ1-5 | . | TRBV30 | CAWSPTGFNQPQHF | TGTGCCTGGAGTCCTACAGGTTTCAATCAGCCCCAGCATTTT
. | TRBJ2-1 | TRBD2 | TRBV19 | CASSISSGGNEQFF | TGTGCCAGTAGTATTTCATCGGGGGGCAATGAGCAGTTCTTC
. | TRBJ2-1 | . | TRBV4-1 | CASSQPGYNEQFF | TGCGCCAGCAGCCAACCGGGCTACAATGAGCAGTTCTTC
. | TRBJ1-5 | . | TRBV28 | CASSFGSGSISSNQPQHF | TGTGCCAGCAGTTTTGGATCAGGGTCGATTTCTAGCAATCAGCCCCAGCATTTT
. | TRBJ2-7 | . | TRBV28 | CASSPPGGGFQYF | TGTGCCAGCAGTCCCCCCGGGGGTGGTTTTCAGTACTTC
. | TRBJ2-2 | TRBD2 | TRBV5-1 | CASSFGTSDRTGELFF | TGCGCCAGCAGCTTCGGGACTAGCGACCGCACCGGGGAGCTGTTTTTT
. | TRBJ2-2 | . | TRBV6-2/TRBV6-3 | CASSYPTAGSGELFF | TGTGCCAGCAGTTACCCCACCGCGGGGTCCGGGGAGCTGTTTTTT